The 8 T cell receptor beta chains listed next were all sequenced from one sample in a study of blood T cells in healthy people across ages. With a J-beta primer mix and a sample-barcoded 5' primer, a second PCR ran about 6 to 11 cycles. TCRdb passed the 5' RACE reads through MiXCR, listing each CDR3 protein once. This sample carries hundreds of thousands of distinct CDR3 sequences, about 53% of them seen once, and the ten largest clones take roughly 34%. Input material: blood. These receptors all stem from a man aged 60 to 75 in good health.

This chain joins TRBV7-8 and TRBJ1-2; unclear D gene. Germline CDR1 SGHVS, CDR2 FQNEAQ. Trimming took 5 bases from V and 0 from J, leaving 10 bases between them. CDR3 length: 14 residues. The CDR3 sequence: CASSLTNTNYGYTF. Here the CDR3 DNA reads TGTGCCAGCAGCCTCACGAACACTAACTATGGCTACACCTTC.

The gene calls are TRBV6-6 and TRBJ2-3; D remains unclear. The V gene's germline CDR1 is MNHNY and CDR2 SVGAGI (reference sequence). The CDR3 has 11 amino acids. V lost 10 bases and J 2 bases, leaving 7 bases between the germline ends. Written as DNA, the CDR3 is TGTGCCATGGGGTTCACAGATACGCAGTATTTT. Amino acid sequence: CAMGFTDTQYF.

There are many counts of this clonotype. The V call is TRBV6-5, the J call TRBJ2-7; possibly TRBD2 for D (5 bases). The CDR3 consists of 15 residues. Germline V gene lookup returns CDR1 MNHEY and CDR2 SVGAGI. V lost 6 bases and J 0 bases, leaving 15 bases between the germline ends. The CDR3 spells CASRRDYQSSYEQYF. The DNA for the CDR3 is TGTGCCAGCAGGAGGGATTACCAAAGCTCCTACGAGCAGTACTTC.

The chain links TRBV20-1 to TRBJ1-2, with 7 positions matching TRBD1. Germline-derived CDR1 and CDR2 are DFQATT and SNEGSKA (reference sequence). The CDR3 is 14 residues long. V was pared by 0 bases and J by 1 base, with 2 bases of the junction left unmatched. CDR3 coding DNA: TGCAGTGCTAGAGAGGGACAGAATAACTATGGCTACACCTTC. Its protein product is CSAREGQNNYGYTF.

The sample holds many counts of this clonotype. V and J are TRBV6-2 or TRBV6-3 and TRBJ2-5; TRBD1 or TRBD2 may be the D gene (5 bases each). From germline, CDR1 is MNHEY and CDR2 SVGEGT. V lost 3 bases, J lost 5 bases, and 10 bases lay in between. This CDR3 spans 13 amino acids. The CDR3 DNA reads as TGTGCCAGCAGTTATCGAGGGACGGAGACCCAGTACTTC. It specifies CASSYRGTETQYF.

The CDR3 loop is CASSWDRSYEQYF. DNA of the CDR3: TGTGCCAGTAGTTGGGACAGGTCCTACGAGCAGTACTTC. The chain employs TRBV19 and TRBJ2-7, with TRBD1 matching over 8 bases. CDR1 and CDR2 from the germline V gene are LNHDA and SQIVND (reference sequence). V was clipped by 5 bases and J by 1 base; unmatched bases: 1. The CDR3 covers 13 residues.

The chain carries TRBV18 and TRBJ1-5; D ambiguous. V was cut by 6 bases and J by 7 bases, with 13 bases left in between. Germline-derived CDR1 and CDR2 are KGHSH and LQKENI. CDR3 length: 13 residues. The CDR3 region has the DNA TGTGCCAGCTCGCCAAGCGTCAGCCAGCCCCAGCATTTT. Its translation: CASSPSVSQPQHF. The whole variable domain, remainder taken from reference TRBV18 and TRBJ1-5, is NAGVMQNPRHLVRRRGQEARLRCSPMKGHSHVYWYRQLPEEGLKFMVYLQKENIIDESGMPKERFSAEFPKEGPSILRIQQVVRGDSAAYFCASSPSVSQPQHFGDGTRLSIL.

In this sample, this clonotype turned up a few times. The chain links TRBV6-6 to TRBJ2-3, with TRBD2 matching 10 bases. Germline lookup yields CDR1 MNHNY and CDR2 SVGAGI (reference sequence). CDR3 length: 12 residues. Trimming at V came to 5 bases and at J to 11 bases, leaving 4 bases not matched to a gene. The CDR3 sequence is CASSTPSGGQYF. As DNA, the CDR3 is TGTGCCAGCAGTACCCCTAGCGGGGGGCAGTATTTT.